This T cell receptor beta chain was captured by sequencing in a study of neurological immune-mediated disorders (dated by TCRdb to about 2019). About the full investigation: Peripheral blood TCR-beta repertoires from patients with HTLV-I-associated myelopathy (HAM/TSP), patients with multiple sclerosis, and healthy controls were compared in the study using UMI-based sequencing. Longitudinal samples, technical triplicates and paired sorted CD4+ and CD8+ T-cell subsets, alongside PBMC samples, were included among the approximately 110 TCR-beta libraries. Technical triplicate libraries were sequenced to precisely calculate the variability in frequency of each individual clone. The cohort was made up of approximately 71 subjects, consisting of 15 or so HAM/TSP patients, about 35 multiple sclerosis patients and roughly 20 healthy controls. Here is what the overall study found, with its caveats: Expanded clones from different subjects shared no identical CDR3 amino acid sequences, which suggests that TCR-beta repertoires were private in all groups. TCR clonal expansion was highest in HAM/TSP patients and lowest in MS patients, with MS patients falling below even healthy controls.

To synthesize cDNA, template-switch 5'RACE was performed with a primer carrying a 10-nucleotide random unique molecular identifier so that each TCR transcript was tagged. Over 180 million TCR-beta sequences, covering 15-18 subjects, were produced in each sequencing run. The RNeasy kit was used for extraction of total RNA. Using the KAPA Real-time Library Amplification kit, TCR-beta VDJ regions were amplified with primers for the TCR constant region and the 5'RACE anchor. Sample indexes and Illumina adaptors were added in a first PCR, after which library yield was increased in a second PCR. After Ampure bead purification, the TCR product of roughly 650 bp was size-selected on a 2% E-gel SizeSelection system. Before pooling, library quality was checked on a Bioanalyzer, concentration was measured with Qubit, and libraries were quantified with the Kapa Library Quantification kit. An Illumina HiSeq 2500 was used to sequence the libraries paired-end at 2 x 150 bp. To increase sequence diversity, roughly 23-30% phiX was spiked into each library pool. Per the authors' processing: Quality-filtered reads were processed with the UMI-based MiGEC pipeline, and over 90% of raw TCR sequences were removed by the MiGEC pipeline during error correction. VDJ genes were aligned to IMGT germline references, and clonotypes were defined by unique CDR3 amino acid sequence plus V-J genes. Clonal expansion, Shannon diversity and CDR3 relatedness (CalcPairwiseDistances, ClusterSamples) were evaluated with VDJtools, and phylogenetic trees were built with CLCbio workbench. Expanded clones were defined as having at least 8 unique UMIs, based on coefficient-of-variation modelling across technical triplicates. Clones were called with MiXCR by TCRdb after fastp trimmed the public reads at Q25, and only in-frame beta chains were retained. Identical CDR3 protein sequences are pooled into one entry, listed with their most common genes and DNA. None of the V and J calls come from the authors' own analysis; TCRdb made them. The sample yields 25,000 to 30,000 distinct CDR3 sequences; about 16% were counted once. Less than 5.5% of the sample is taken by the ten largest.

This clonotype was detected many times. The antigen this receptor binds is unknown. No much larger clone exists at a distance of one base, and base qualities are not known. The germline ends are 17 bases apart after V is trimmed by 5 bases and J by 6 bases. Taken from cysteine to phenylalanine, the CDR3 has 15 residues. The DNA shown is the 45-base CDR3, in frame from base 1. CDR1 and CDR2 (SNHLY, FYNNEI) derive from the germline V gene. The time point label, read with the paper, signifies: technical triplicate 3. For the sorted-subset TCR libraries, the starting material was fewer than 1.2 million sorted CD4+ or CD8+ T cells. Peripheral blood was subjected to Ficoll-Hypaque density gradient centrifugation to isolate PBMCs, which were then cryopreserved in liquid nitrogen. The study also sequenced paired sorted CD4+ and CD8+ subsets from healthy controls, HAM/TSP patients and MS patients.

This clonotype was sampled from a female donor with HTLV-1-associated myelopathy (HAM/TSP). Material for sequencing was CD4+ T cells from blood. The V and J genes are TRBV2 and TRBJ2-1, with no D gene named confidently. CDR3 sequence: CASSQGKVIRNEQFF. The DNA sequence is given as TGTGCCAGCAGTCAAGGAAAGGTGATCCGCAATGAGCAGTTCTTC. Outside the CDR3, residues come from the reference TRBV2 and TRBJ2-1 proteins, so the full variable domain is: EPEVTQTPSHQVTQMGQEVILRCVPISNHLYFYWYRQILGQKVEFLVSFYNNEISEKSEIFDDQFSVERPDGSNFTLKIRSTKLEDSAMYFCASSQGKVIRNEQFFGPGTRLTVL.